In its sample, the clone carrying this T cell receptor (beta chain) was seen once. Its antigen is unidentified. It may be a read error: a sequence one base away is much more abundant. Researchers amplified the TCR beta CDR3 regions from RNA transcripts. The HTBI primer set drove a first-round RT-PCR of the TCR CDR3. TCRdb redid the calling of the multiplex PCR reads with MiXCR, one entry per CDR3 protein. In the table there are nearly 600,000 distinct CDR3 sequences, over 11% of which are singletons. The data belong to a study of T cells in Graves' hyperthyroidism and ophthalmopathy. Notes on the study in general: Separating ophthalmopathy from stable hyperthyroidism was achieved by a 13 V-J model. Most thyroid-expanded clonotypes above 0.001 were also found in blood.

The sequencing input was blood. The clonotype originates from a woman aged 30 to 39 with Graves' hyperthyroidism that later progressed to Graves' ophthalmopathy.

In nucleotides, the CDR3 is TGCGCCAGCAGCCGGGACGTCCAACAGAAAAGATATGGCTACACCTTC. This encodes CASSRDVQQKRYGYTF. This chain connects TRBV5-1 to TRBJ1-2; perhaps TRBD1 as D (5 bases). Germline loops: CDR1 SGHRS, CDR2 YFSETQ. V dropped 4 bases and J dropped 5 bases, with 21 bases sitting between them. The CDR3 is 16 residues long.